This T cell receptor (beta chain) was sequenced in a study of blood T cell repertoires in COVID-19. As for the study in general: Donors in the United States, Italy and Spain gave samples during acute or convalescent COVID-19. PBMCs, B-cell-depleted T cells, or T cells provided the cDNA or gDNA that made up the material.

How the authors handled the data: Reference gene primer amplification in the assay estimated nucleated cell counts. TCRdb's table, derived via immunoSEQ multiplex PCR, lists solely in-frame clones and lacks some. The D gene and trimming were derived from the DNA, and the V and J assignments and clone size from that table. In the table there are 25,000 to 30,000 clones, around 82% of which are singletons. Germline-derived CDR1 and CDR2 are LGHDT and YNNKEL (reference sequence). V dropped 1 base and J dropped 7 bases, with 8 bases sitting between them. The CDR3 consists of 14 residues. The receptor comes from an elderly man with active or convalescent COVID-19. Sequencing input: peripheral blood. The chain links TRBV3-1 (or the pseudogene TRBV3-2) to TRBJ1-6; TRBD1 is a possible D gene (6 bases). The DNA for the CDR3 is TGTGCCAGCAGCCAAGGACAGGAGAATTCACCCCTCCACTTT. It is translated as CASSQGQENSPLHF.